One sample yielded the 32 T cell receptor beta chains listed below, sequenced in a study of long-term antiretroviral therapy in people with HIV. At the survey level, the v3.0 immunoSEQ assay was run. Assay: immunoSEQ multiplex PCR; the TCRdb copy retains only in-frame clones and omits some. Of some 24,000 clones in the sample, roughly 79% are singletons; the top ten hold roughly 16%. The starting material was unsorted PBMCs, obtained at the start of antiretroviral therapy, before treatment. The origin of the receptors is a young woman with HIV.

The rearrangement links TRBV7-9 to TRBJ2-2, with a tentative D call TRBD1 (6 bases). Per germline, CDR1 SEHNR and CDR2 FQNEAQ (reference sequence). Trimming removed 1 base from V and 3 bases from J, with 12 bases in between. CDR3 length: 16 amino acids. The CDR3 reads CASSLGQGRYTGELFF. For the CDR3, the DNA is TGTGCCAGCAGCTTAGGGCAGGGGCGATACACCGGGGAGCTGTTTTTT.

The chain employs TRBV5-6 and TRBJ2-3; D gene uncertain. The germline gives CDR1 SGHDT, CDR2 YYEEEE. V was trimmed by 3 bases and J by 0 bases, leaving 8 bases between them. The CDR3 sequence is 14 residues long. CDR3 in amino acids: CASSSVTSTDTQYF. Written as DNA, the CDR3 is TGTGCCAGCAGCTCCGTGACTAGCACAGATACGCAGTATTTT.

This chain connects TRBV6-5 to TRBJ1-4; D is ambiguous. The CDR3 runs to 15 residues. CDR1 is MNHEY, CDR2 SVGAGI, per germline. The V end was cut by 6 bases, the J end by 6 bases, with 17 bases between. CDR3 sequence (DNA): TGTGCCAGCAGCAGAGACGGTTCAGGTTATGAAAAACTGTTTTTT. Translated: CASSRDGSGYEKLFF.

This clone has just one count. The chain has TRBV7-8 and TRBJ1-1; TRBD1 matches 9 bases. Germline values: CDR1 SGHVS, CDR2 FQNEAQ. After removal of 0 bases from V and 4 bases from J, the junction contained 6 bases not matched to a gene. CDR3 length equals 16 residues. Here the CDR3 DNA reads TGTGCCAGCAGCTTAGCGAGGACAGGGGCCGGCACTGAAGCTTTCTTT. Encoded protein: CASSLARTGAGTEAFF.

V and J are TRBV5-4 and TRBJ2-7, with D possibly called TRBD1 or TRBD2 (5 bases each). This CDR3 is built from 13 residues. Deletions cut 2 bases from V and 2 bases from J, with 8 bases between. Germline V gene data show CDR1 as SGHNT and CDR2 as YYREEE (reference sequence). CDR3 protein: CASSFGGTYEQYF. In nucleotides, the CDR3 is TGTGCCAGCAGCTTTGGGGGAACCTACGAGCAGTACTTC.

The rearrangement links TRBV9 to TRBJ1-1; no clear D. The ends were cut back, 0 bases at V and 5 bases at J, with 11 bases in the middle. The CDR3 has 14 residues. Germline V gives CDR1 SGDLS, CDR2 YYNGEE. CDR3 loop: CASSVGEGLTEAFF. As DNA, the CDR3 is TGTGCCAGCAGCGTAGGGGAGGGTCTGACTGAAGCTTTCTTT.

This clone has just a few counts. The CDR3 is CASSFNTGELFF. CDR3 coding DNA: TGTGCCAGCAGCTTTAACACCGGGGAGCTGTTTTTT. The V call is TRBV2, the J call TRBJ2-2; D unclear. V lost 6 bases, J lost 2 bases, and 4 bases lay in between. In germline, CDR1 is SNHLY, CDR2 FYNNEI. This CDR3 is built from 12 residues. The variable domain in full, completed from reference TRBV2 and TRBJ2-2, reads EPEVTQTPSHQVTQMGQEVILRCVPISNHLYFYWYRQILGQKVEFLVSFYNNEISEKSEIFDDQFSVERPDGSNFTLKIRSTKLEDSAMYFCASSFNTGELFFGEGSRLTVL.

This chain connects TRBV6-6 to TRBJ2-1; tentative D call: TRBD1 (6 bases). This CDR3 is 16 amino acids long. V was pared by 2 bases and J by 1 base, with 12 bases between. CDR1 is MNHNY, CDR2 SVGAGI, per germline (reference sequence). Here the CDR3 reads CASSYGRGGSYNEQFF. The CDR3 nucleotides are TGTGCCAGCAGTTACGGTAGAGGGGGATCCTACAATGAGCAGTTCTTC.

The genes are TRBV5-5 and TRBJ2-6; D is undetermined. V was pared by 3 bases and J by 2 bases, with 3 bases between. The CDR3 totals 13 residues. Germline lookup yields CDR1 SGHKS and CDR2 YYEKEE (reference sequence). The CDR3 DNA sequence: TGTGCCAGCAGCTCGGCTGGGGCCAACGTCCTGACTTTC. Amino acids: CASSSAGANVLTF. The full variable domain, its missing parts supplied by reference TRBV5-5 and TRBJ2-6, is DAGVTQSPTHLIKTRGQQVTLRCSPISGHKSVSWYQQVLGQGPQFIFQYYEKEERGRGNFPDRFSARQFPNYSSELNVNALLLGDSALYLCASSSAGANVLTFGAGSRLTVL.

The CDR3 reads CASSSLYEQYF. In nucleotides, the CDR3 is TGTGCCAGCAGTTCCCTCTACGAGCAGTACTTC. The gene calls are TRBV6-5 and TRBJ2-7, with D uncertain. Per the germline V gene, CDR1 is MNHEY and CDR2 is SVGAGI. This CDR3 has 11 amino acids. Deletions cut 4 bases from V and 3 bases from J, with 4 bases between.

This chain uses TRBV11-2 with TRBJ1-1, with D possibly being TRBD1 (6 bases). The V and J ends lost 1 base and 3 bases respectively, with 9 bases between them. CDR3 length: 14 amino acids. Germline V CDR1 and CDR2: SGHAT, FQNNGV. DNA of the CDR3: TGTGCCAGCAGCTTAGTCCCAGGGGACACTGAAGCTTTCTTT. It specifies CASSLVPGDTEAFF.

This clone is deemed medium-sized. The CDR3 region is CASSEGTSTDETQYF. CDR3 DNA: TGTGCCAGCAGCGAGGGGACTTCTACGGATGAGACCCAGTACTTC. V is TRBV9 and J is TRBJ2-5; possibly TRBD2 for D (6 bases). With 3 bases removed from V and 5 bases from J, the gap between germline ends came to 17 bases. Germline loops: CDR1 SGDLS, CDR2 YYNGEE. This CDR3 region has 15 residues.

This clone was recorded only once. The chain combines TRBV28 with TRBJ1-5, with D tentatively TRBD1 (5 bases). In germline, CDR1 is MDHEN, CDR2 SYDVKM. The CDR3 has 17 residues. V gave up 1 base and J gave up 2 bases, with 15 bases separating them. The CDR3 spells CASSLFQGNLGNQPQHF. CDR3 DNA: TGTGCCAGCAGTTTATTTCAGGGTAACCTTGGCAATCAGCCCCAGCATTTT.

This rearrangement joins TRBV10-3 to TRBJ1-1; 8 nucleotides match TRBD1. Looked up from germline, CDR1 is ENHRY and CDR2 is SYGVKD. Unmatched junction bases numbered 9, after V lost 10 bases and J lost 2 bases. This CDR3 comprises 14 residues. The CDR3 loop reads CASDQGAGNTEAFF. CDR3 nucleotides: TGTGCCAGCGACCAGGGGGCTGGAAACACTGAAGCTTTCTTT.

CDR3 nucleotide sequence: TGTGCCAGCAGTGAAACAGGGGGCAGTTCACCCCTCCACTTT. Translating gives CASSETGGSSPLHF. The J gene is TRBJ1-6, the V gene TRBV6-4; TRBD1 matches at 9 bases. With 3 bases clipped from V and 9 bases from J, the junction kept 3 bases outside the gene matches. This CDR3 contains 14 residues. Germline V gene data show CDR1 as MRHNA and CDR2 as SNTAGT.

The chain carries TRBV6-5 and TRBJ2-2; maybe TRBD1 (6 bases). Germline CDR1 is MNHEY and CDR2 is SVGAGI. With 6 bases removed from V and 5 bases from J, the gap between germline ends came to 13 bases. The CDR3 runs 14 residues. CDR3: CASRRAGETGELFF. CDR3 DNA sequence: TGTGCCAGCAGGAGGGCAGGGGAAACCGGGGAGCTGTTTTTT.

The chain carries TRBV7-9 and TRBJ2-1; 9 bases map to TRBD2. The CDR3 extends over 15 amino acids. The germline gives CDR1 SEHNR, CDR2 FQNEAQ (reference sequence). Losses at the gene ends were 5 bases for V and 1 base for J; bases not matched to a gene: 3. The CDR3 reads CASSGGGGSYNEQFF. Here the CDR3 DNA reads TGTGCCAGCAGCGGCGGGGGGGGATCCTACAATGAGCAGTTCTTC. The entire variable domain, with the rest obtained from reference TRBV7-9 and TRBJ2-1, is as follows: DTGVSQNPRHKITKRGQNVTFRCDPISEHNRLYWYRQTLGQGPEFLTYFQNEAQLEKSRLLSDRFSAERPKGSFSTLEIQRTEQGDSAMYLCASSGGGGSYNEQFFGPGTRLTVL.

This CDR3 reads CASSARREGAPDRNTIYF. CDR3 sequence (DNA): TGTGCCAGCAGTGCCCGGCGAGAGGGGGCGCCTGACAGGAACACCATATATTTT. The chain recombines TRBV6-4 with TRBJ1-3; 7 nucleotides agree with TRBD1. V shed 4 bases, J shed 7 bases, and the junction held 19 bases outside the gene matches. The CDR3 consists of 18 residues. CDR1 MRHNA and CDR2 SNTAGT come from the germline V gene.

The genes are TRBV5-1 and TRBJ1-2; D call uncertain. The CDR3 is made up of 13 amino acids. The germline V and J ends were trimmed by 4 bases and 3 bases, with 10 bases remaining between them. Germline lookup yields CDR1 SGHRS and CDR2 YFSETQ. CDR3 residues: CASSRTSDYGYTF. In DNA, the CDR3 is TGCGCCAGCAGCCGGACGTCCGACTATGGCTACACCTTC.

This clone was observed a handful of times. The chain couples TRBV2 to TRBJ1-5, with 8 bases identical to TRBD1. The CDR3 totals 14 residues. The junction had 6 bases not matched to a gene; V was cut back by 8 bases and J by 3 bases. Germline assignment: CDR1 SNHLY and CDR2 FYNNEI. The CDR3 DNA is TGTGCCAGCGTGATGGGACAGGACAATCAGCCCCAGCATTTT. As protein: CASVMGQDNQPQHF.

This chain uses TRBV9 with TRBJ1-1; TRBD1 might be the D (5 bases). The CDR3 length is 17 residues. V was shortened by 3 bases and J by 2 bases, with 20 bases between the two germline ends. Germline lookup yields CDR1 SGDLS and CDR2 YYNGEE. The CDR3 region is CASSGDIGAGANTEAFF. In DNA form, the CDR3 reads TGTGCCAGCAGCGGAGACATTGGGGCCGGGGCCAACACTGAAGCTTTCTTT.

CDR3 in amino acids: CASSLIDRVYEQYF. CDR3 DNA: TGTGCCAGCAGTTTAATTGACAGGGTATACGAGCAGTACTTC. J is TRBJ2-7 and V is TRBV27; 7 bases match TRBD1. The CDR3 is 14 residues long. The ends lost 2 bases at V and 4 bases at J; junction bases unmatched: 5. Germline values: CDR1 MNHEY, CDR2 SMNVEV (reference sequence).

The chain combines TRBV4-1 with TRBJ2-7, with 10 bases that match TRBD2. The CDR3 extends over 16 amino acids. Germline values: CDR1 MGHRA, CDR2 YSYEKL. Unmatched junction bases numbered 5, after V lost 0 bases and J lost 3 bases. In DNA, the CDR3 is TGCGCCAGCAGCCAAGAACCTAGCGGGAGAGGCTACGAGCAGTACTTC. Translating it yields CASSQEPSGRGYEQYF.

The CDR3 region is CASSLDVRLNEQFF. Here the CDR3 DNA reads TGCGCCAGCAGCTTGGATGTGAGGTTGAATGAGCAGTTCTTC. The chain combines TRBV5-1 with TRBJ2-1; D is undetermined. There are 14 residues in the CDR3. Germline lookup yields CDR1 SGHRS and CDR2 YFSETQ. V was shortened by 0 bases and J by 7 bases, with 11 bases between the two germline ends.

The rearrangement uses TRBV7-3 and TRBJ2-1, with D unclear. Per germline, CDR1 SGHTA and CDR2 FQGTGA. This CDR3 has 14 amino acids. The V and J ends lost 0 bases and 16 bases respectively, with 19 bases between them. The CDR3 protein is CASSLTSEAESTFF. CDR3 in DNA: TGTGCCAGCAGCTTAACGAGCGAAGCAGAAAGTACTTTCTTC.

This clone occurred a few times. The chain is built from TRBV27 and TRBJ1-5, with D unresolved. The CDR3 consists of 12 residues. Germline assignment: CDR1 MNHEY and CDR2 SMNVEV (reference sequence). V lost 3 bases to trimming and J lost 3 bases, with 3 bases between them. The CDR3 DNA sequence: TGTGCCAGCAGTTTCATCAATCAGCCCCAGCATTTT. Amino acids: CASSFINQPQHF.

Relative to its sample, this clone is medium-sized. This chain uses TRBV11-2 with TRBJ2-7, with 12 bases that match TRBD2. J lost 4 bases, V lost 1 base, and 8 bases had no gene match. Germline V lookup: CDR1 SGHAT, CDR2 FQNNGV. The CDR3 has 17 residues. The DNA for the CDR3 is TGTGCCAGCAGCTTAGCTGCTTCTAGCGGGGGGGCGTACGAGCAGTACTTC. It yields the protein CASSLAASSGGAYEQYF.

This chain joins TRBV7-2 and TRBJ2-3; no clear D gene. V was shortened by 2 bases and J by 3 bases, with 9 bases between the two germline ends. The CDR3 runs to 14 residues. From germline, CDR1 is SGHTA and CDR2 FQGNSA. CDR3 coding DNA: TGTGCCAGCAGCTTAATGGGGTTGACAGATACGCAGTATTTT. Translating gives CASSLMGLTDTQYF.

The V call is TRBV7-3, the J call TRBJ1-3; D is ambiguous. CDR1 and CDR2 (germline): SGHTA, FQGTGA. The CDR3 is 13 residues long. The V gene lost 4 bases and the J gene lost 4 bases, with 8 bases spanning the gap. The CDR3 bases are TGTGCCAGCAGCTCGGGGAGCGGAAACACCATATATTTT. Residues: CASSSGSGNTIYF. The whole variable domain, filled in from reference TRBV7-3 and TRBJ1-3, reads GAGVSQTPSNKVTEKGKYVELRCDPISGHTALYWYRQSLGQGPEFLIYFQGTGAADDSGLPNDRFFAVRPEGSVSTLKIQRTERGDSAVYLCASSSGSGNTIYFGEGSWLTVV.

This clone showed up just once. The genes are TRBV30 and TRBJ1-2, with a weak D call TRBD1 (5 bases). The CDR3 is 12 amino acids. Trimming cost V 4 bases and J 5 bases, with 11 bases left between them. In germline, CDR1 is GTSNPN, CDR2 SVGIG (reference sequence). The CDR3 sequence: CAWTRGAYGYTF. CDR3 DNA: TGTGCCTGGACCCGCGGGGCGTATGGCTACACCTTC.

This chain uses TRBV9 with TRBJ2-1; no clear D. From germline, CDR1 is SGDLS and CDR2 YYNGEE. The ends were cut back, 0 bases at V and 6 bases at J, with 10 bases in the middle. There are 14 residues in the CDR3. CDR3: CASSVARQPNEQFF. DNA for the CDR3: TGTGCCAGCAGCGTAGCTCGGCAGCCCAATGAGCAGTTCTTC.

The J gene is TRBJ2-7, the V gene TRBV7-2; D might be TRBD1 (7 bases). The CDR3 spans 11 residues. Germline CDR1 is SGHTA and CDR2 is FQGNSA. The V gene lost 5 bases and the J gene lost 9 bases, with 11 bases spanning the gap. The CDR3: CASSDQGGQYF. The CDR3 bases are TGTGCCAGCAGCGACCAGGGGGGGCAGTACTTC.